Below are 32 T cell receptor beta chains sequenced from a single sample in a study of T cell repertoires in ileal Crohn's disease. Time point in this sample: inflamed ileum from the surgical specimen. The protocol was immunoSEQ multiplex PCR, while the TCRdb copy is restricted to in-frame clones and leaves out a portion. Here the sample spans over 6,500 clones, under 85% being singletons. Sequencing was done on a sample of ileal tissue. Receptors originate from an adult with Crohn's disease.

In DNA, the CDR3 is TGTGCCAGCAGTGTGGGCAGCACAGATACGCAGTATTTT. Its protein product is CASSVGSTDTQYF. This rearrangement joins TRBV6-4 to TRBJ2-3; no clear D gene. The V gene lost 4 bases and the J gene lost 0 bases, with 5 bases spanning the gap. The CDR3 is made up of 13 amino acids. Germline V gene data show CDR1 as MRHNA and CDR2 as SNTAGT.

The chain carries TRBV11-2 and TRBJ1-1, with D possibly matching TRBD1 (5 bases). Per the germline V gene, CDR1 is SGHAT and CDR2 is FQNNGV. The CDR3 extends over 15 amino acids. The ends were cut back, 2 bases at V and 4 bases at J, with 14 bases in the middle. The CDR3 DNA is TGTGCCAGCAGCTTAACAGTGGGGGTCGGCACTGAAGCTTTCTTT. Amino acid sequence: CASSLTVGVGTEAFF.

CDR3: CASSVGLGTLLGELFF. The CDR3 DNA sequence: TGTGCCAGCAGCGTAGGATTGGGGACCCTTCTTGGGGAGCTGTTTTTT. The V call is TRBV9, the J call TRBJ2-2; the D call may be TRBD1 or TRBD2 (5 bases each). With 0 bases removed from V and 8 bases from J, the gap between germline ends came to 17 bases. CDR1 and CDR2 (germline): SGDLS, YYNGEE. The CDR3 extends over 16 amino acids.

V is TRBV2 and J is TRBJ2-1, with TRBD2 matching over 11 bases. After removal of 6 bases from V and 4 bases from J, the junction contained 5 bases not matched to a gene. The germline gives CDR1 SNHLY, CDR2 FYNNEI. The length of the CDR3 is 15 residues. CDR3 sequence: CASSASGGFYNEQFF. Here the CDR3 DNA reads TGTGCCAGCAGCGCTAGCGGGGGGTTTTACAATGAGCAGTTCTTC.

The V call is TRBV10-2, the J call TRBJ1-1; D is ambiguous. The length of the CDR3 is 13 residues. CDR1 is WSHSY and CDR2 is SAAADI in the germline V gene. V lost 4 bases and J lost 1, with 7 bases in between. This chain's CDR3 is CASSVVENTEAFF. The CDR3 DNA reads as TGCGCCAGCAGTGTTGTGGAGAACACTGAAGCTTTCTTT.

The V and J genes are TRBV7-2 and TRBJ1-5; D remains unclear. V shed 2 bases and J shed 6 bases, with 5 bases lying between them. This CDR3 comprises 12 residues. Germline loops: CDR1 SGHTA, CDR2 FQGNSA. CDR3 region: CASSLLGQPQHF. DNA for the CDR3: TGTGCCAGCAGCTTATTGGGTCAGCCCCAGCATTTT.

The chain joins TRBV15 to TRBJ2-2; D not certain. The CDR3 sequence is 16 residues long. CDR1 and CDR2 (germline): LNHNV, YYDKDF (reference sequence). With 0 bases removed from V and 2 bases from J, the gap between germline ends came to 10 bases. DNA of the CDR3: TGTGCCACCAGCAGAGATGTGGCGGTCAACACCGGGGAGCTGTTTTTT. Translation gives CATSRDVAVNTGELFF. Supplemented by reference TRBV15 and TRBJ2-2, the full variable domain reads DAMVIQNPRYQVTQFGKPVTLSCSQTLNHNVMYWYQQKSSQAPKLLFHYYDKDFNNEADTPDNFQSRRPNTSFCFLDIRSPGLGDTAMYLCATSRDVAVNTGELFFGEGSRLTVL.

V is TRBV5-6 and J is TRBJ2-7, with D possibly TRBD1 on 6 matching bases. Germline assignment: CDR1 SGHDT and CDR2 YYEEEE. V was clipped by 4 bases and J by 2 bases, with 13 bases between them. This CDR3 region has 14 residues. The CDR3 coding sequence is TGTGCCAGCAGCATGACAGGAATGGCCTACGAGCAGTACTTC. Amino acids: CASSMTGMAYEQYF.

As DNA, the CDR3 is TGTGCCAGCAGTTACGGCCGGGCTCAGCCCCAGCATTTT. Translating it yields CASSYGRAQPQHF. J is TRBJ1-5 and V is TRBV6-5, with unresolved D. Trimming left V 2 bases short and J 6 bases short, with 8 bases between. The CDR3 spans 13 residues. Germline V lookup: CDR1 MNHEY, CDR2 SVGAGI.

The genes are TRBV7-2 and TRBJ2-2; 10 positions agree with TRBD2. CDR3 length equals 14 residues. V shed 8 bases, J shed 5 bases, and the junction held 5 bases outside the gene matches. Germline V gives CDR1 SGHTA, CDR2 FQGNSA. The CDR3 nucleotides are TGTGCCAGCTCTAGCGGGGGATTAACCGGGGAGCTGTTTTTT. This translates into CASSSGGLTGELFF.

CDR3 sequence (DNA): TGTGCCAGCAGTGAAGGGACAGGGGGCGTATCGGAGCAGTTCTTC. This sequence encodes CASSEGTGGVSEQFF. The chain combines TRBV6-1 with TRBJ2-1; 11 bases line up with TRBD1. Germline V lookup: CDR1 MNHNS, CDR2 SASEGT. Trimming took 1 base from V and 10 from J; bases not matched to a gene: 6. This CDR3 contains 15 residues.

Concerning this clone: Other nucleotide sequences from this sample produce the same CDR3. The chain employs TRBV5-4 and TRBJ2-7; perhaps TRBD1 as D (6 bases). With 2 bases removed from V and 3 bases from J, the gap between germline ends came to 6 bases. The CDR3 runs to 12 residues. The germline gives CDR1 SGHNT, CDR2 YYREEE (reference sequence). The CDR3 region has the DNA TGTGCCAGCAGCTTAGGGGGCTACGAGCAGTACTTC. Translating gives CASSLGGYEQYF.

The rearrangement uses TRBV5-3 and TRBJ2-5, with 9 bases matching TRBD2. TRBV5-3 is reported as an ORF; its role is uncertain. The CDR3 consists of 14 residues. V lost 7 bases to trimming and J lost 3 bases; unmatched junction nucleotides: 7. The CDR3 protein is CARGSGGREETQYF. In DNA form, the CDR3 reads TGTGCCAGAGGGAGCGGGGGGCGAGAAGAGACCCAGTACTTC.

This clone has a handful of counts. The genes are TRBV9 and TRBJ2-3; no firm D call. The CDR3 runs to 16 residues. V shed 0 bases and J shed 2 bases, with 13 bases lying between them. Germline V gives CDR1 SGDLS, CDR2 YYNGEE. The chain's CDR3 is CASSVAGLVVTDTQYF. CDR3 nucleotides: TGTGCCAGCAGCGTAGCTGGGCTAGTTGTCACAGATACGCAGTATTTT.

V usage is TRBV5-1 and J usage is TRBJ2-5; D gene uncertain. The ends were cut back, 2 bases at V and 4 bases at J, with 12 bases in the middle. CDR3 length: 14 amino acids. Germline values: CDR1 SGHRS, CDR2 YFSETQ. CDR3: CASSFLGNSETQYF. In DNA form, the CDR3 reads TGCGCCAGCAGCTTTTTGGGCAATTCAGAGACCCAGTACTTC.

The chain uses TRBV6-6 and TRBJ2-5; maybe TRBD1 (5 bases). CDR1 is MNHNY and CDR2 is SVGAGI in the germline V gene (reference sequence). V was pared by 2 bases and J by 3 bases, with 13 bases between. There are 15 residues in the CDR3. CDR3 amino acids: CASSYRGANEETQYF. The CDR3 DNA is TGTGCCAGCAGTTACAGGGGCGCAAATGAAGAGACCCAGTACTTC.

The CDR3 loop reads CSVEETHTTYTF. The CDR3 DNA reads as TGCAGCGTTGAGGAAACCCACACTACCTACACCTTC. The chain is built from TRBV29-1 and TRBJ1-2; no clear D. The CDR3 is 12 amino acids. The germline CDR1 and CDR2 sequences are SQVTM and ANQGSEA. V lost 3 bases to trimming and J lost 10 bases, with 15 bases between them.

CDR3 sequence reads: CATCNGGYQPQHF. The CDR3 DNA sequence: TGTGCCACATGCAACGGGGGATATCAGCCCCAGCATTTT. The chain has TRBV6-4 and TRBJ1-5; D may be TRBD1 (5 bases). CDR3 length: 13 residues. Per germline, CDR1 MRHNA and CDR2 SNTAGT. Trimming pared 10 bases from V and 5 bases from J, leaving 15 bases between.

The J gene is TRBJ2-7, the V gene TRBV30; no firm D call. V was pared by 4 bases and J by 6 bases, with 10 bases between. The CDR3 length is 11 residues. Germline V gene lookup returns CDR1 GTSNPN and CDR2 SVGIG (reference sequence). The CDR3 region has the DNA TGTGCCTGGATGAAGGTTAGCGAGCAGTACTTC. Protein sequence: CAWMKVSEQYF.

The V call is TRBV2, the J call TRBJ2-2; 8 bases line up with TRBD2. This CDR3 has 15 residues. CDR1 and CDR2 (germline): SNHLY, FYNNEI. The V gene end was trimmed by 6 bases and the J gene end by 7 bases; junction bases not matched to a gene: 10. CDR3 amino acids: CASSRLAGGFGELFF. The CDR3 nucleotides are TGTGCCAGCAGCCGACTGGCGGGGGGTTTCGGGGAGCTGTTTTTT.

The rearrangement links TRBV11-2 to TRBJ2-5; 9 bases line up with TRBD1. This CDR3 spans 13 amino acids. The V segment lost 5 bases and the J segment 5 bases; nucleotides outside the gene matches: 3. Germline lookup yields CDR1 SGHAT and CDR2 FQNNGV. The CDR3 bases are TGTGCCAGCAGCCGGGACAGGGACGAGACCCAGTACTTC. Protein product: CASSRDRDETQYF.

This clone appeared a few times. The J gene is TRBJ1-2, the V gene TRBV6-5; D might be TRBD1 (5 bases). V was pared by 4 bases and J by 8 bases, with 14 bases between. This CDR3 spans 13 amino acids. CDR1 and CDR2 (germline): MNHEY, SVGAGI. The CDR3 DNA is TGTGCCAGCAGTTTAACCAGGGTGCGCGGCTACACCTTC. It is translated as CASSLTRVRGYTF.

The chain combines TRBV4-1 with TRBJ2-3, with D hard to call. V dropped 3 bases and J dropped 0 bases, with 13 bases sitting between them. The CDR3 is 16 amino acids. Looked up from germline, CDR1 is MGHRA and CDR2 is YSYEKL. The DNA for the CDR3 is TGCGCCAGCAGCCATGGTAATTTGGTTAGCACAGATACGCAGTATTTT. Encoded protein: CASSHGNLVSTDTQYF.

The CDR3 protein is CASSLSVGTGAYEQYF. In DNA form, the CDR3 reads TGTGCCAGCAGCTTGTCAGTGGGGACAGGGGCCTACGAGCAGTACTTC. V usage is TRBV7-9 and J usage is TRBJ2-7, with 10 bases identical to TRBD1. V was clipped by 3 bases and J by 2 bases; unmatched bases: 7. This CDR3 is 16 amino acids long. Germline-derived CDR1 and CDR2 are SEHNR and FQNEAQ (reference sequence).

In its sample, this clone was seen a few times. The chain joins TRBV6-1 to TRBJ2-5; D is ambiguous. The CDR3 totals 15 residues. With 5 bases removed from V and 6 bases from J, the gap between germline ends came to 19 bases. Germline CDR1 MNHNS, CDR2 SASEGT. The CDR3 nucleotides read TGTGCCAGCAGTAGCCGAGAGATTGCAGGCCAGACCCAGTACTTC. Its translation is CASSSREIAGQTQYF.

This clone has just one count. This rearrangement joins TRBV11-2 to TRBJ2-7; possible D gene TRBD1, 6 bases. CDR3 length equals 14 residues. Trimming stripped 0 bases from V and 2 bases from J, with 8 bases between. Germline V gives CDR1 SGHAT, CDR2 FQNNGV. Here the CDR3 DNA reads TGTGCCAGCAGCTTAGACAGGGGAACCTACGAGCAGTACTTC. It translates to CASSLDRGTYEQYF.

The CDR3 loop is CASSLVAGLVNEQFF. CDR3 nucleotides: TGCGCCAGCAGCTTGGTGGCAGGGTTGGTGAATGAGCAGTTCTTC. V gene TRBV5-1 combines with J gene TRBJ2-1, with a tentative D call TRBD1 (5 bases). There are 15 residues in the CDR3. Germline assignment: CDR1 SGHRS and CDR2 YFSETQ. The V and J ends lost 0 bases and 7 bases respectively, with 14 bases between them.

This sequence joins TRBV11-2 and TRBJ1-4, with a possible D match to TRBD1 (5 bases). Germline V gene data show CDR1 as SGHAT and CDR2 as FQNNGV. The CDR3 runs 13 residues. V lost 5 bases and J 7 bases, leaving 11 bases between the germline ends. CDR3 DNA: TGTGCCAGCAGCCCGGTCCAGGGTGAAAAACTGTTTTTT. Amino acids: CASSPVQGEKLFF.

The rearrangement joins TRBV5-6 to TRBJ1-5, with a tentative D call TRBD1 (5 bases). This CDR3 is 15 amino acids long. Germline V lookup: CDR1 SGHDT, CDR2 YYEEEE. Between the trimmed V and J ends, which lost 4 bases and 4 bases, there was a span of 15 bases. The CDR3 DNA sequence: TGTGCCAGCAGCCCCGCACGAGGGGTAAATCAGCCCCAGCATTTT. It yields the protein CASSPARGVNQPQHF.

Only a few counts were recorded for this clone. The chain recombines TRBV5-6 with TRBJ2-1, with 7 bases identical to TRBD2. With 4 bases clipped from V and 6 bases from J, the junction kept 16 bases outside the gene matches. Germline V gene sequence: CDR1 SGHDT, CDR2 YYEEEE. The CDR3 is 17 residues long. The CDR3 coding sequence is TGTGCCAGCAGCCTTTCGGGGGGATCGATGCTGTCCAATGAGCAGTTCTTC. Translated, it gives CASSLSGGSMLSNEQFF. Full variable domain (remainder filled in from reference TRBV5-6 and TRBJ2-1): DAGVTQSPTHLIKTRGQQVTLRCSPKSGHDTVSWYQQALGQGPQFIFQYYEEEERQRGNFPDRFSGHQFPNYSSELNVNALLLGDSALYLCASSLSGGSMLSNEQFFGPGTRLTVL.

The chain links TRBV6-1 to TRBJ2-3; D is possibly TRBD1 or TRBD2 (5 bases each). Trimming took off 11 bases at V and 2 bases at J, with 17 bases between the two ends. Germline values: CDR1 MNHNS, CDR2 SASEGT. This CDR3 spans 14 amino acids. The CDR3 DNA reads TGTGCCGCCACCACGGGGCACGCCACAGATACGCAGTATTTT. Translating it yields CAATTGHATDTQYF.

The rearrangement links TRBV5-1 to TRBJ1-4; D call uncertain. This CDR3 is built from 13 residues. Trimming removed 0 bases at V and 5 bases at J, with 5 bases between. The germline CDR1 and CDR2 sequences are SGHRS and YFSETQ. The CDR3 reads CASSLEQNEKLFF. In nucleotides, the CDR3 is TGCGCCAGCAGCTTGGAACAGAATGAAAAACTGTTTTTT. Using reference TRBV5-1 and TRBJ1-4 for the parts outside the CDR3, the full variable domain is KAGVTQTPRYLIKTRGQQVTLSCSPISGHRSVSWYQQTPGQGLQFLFEYFSETQRNKGNFPGRFSGRQFSNSRSEMNVSTLELGDSALYLCASSLEQNEKLFFGSGTQLSVL.